Each of the 22 T cell receptor beta chains below was sequenced from the same sample in a study of blood T cell repertoires in COVID-19. Sequencing was performed with immunoSEQ multiplex PCR; in TCRdb, only in-frame clones are kept and a portion is missing. In the table there are fewer than 350,000 clones, about nine tenths of which are singletons. The sample comprised PBMCs or T cells enriched from blood (not recorded which). These receptors were obtained from a woman aged 40 to 50 with acute COVID-19.

CDR3 nucleotides: TGTGCCAGCAGCTTAGGCCAATCATCTAGTTTCGATGAGCAGTTCTTC. It encodes CASSLGQSSSFDEQFF. The rearrangement uses TRBV11-3 and TRBJ2-1; D remains ambiguous. Trimming removed 1 base from V and 8 bases from J, with 18 bases in between. Per the germline V gene, CDR1 is SGHNT and CDR2 is YENEEA. This CDR3 region has 16 residues.

CDR3 DNA: TGTGCCAGTCACAGGGCCAACTATGGCTACACCTTC. Its protein is CASHRANYGYTF. The V and J genes are TRBV28 and TRBJ1-2; possible D gene TRBD1, 6 bases. This CDR3 has 12 amino acids. Trimming took off 9 bases at V and 2 bases at J, with 10 bases between the two ends. CDR1 and CDR2 (germline): MDHEN, SYDVKM.

The chain employs TRBV2 and TRBJ1-4; 7 nucleotides agree with TRBD1. J gave up 3 bases and V 4 bases, and 2 bases lay outside the gene matches. CDR1 is SNHLY and CDR2 is FYNNEI in the germline V gene. The CDR3 length is 14 residues. The CDR3 here is CASSGQGSNEKLFF. CDR3 nucleotide sequence: TGTGCCAGCAGTGGACAGGGATCTAATGAAAAACTGTTTTTT.

The V call is TRBV28, the J call TRBJ1-5; D not certain. With 4 bases removed from V and 2 bases from J, the gap between germline ends came to 12 bases. The CDR3 is made up of 15 amino acids. Germline lookup yields CDR1 MDHEN and CDR2 SYDVKM. The DNA for the CDR3 is TGTGCCAGCAGTTATCTCTGGCAGGGCAATCAGCCCCAGCATTTT. It encodes CASSYLWQGNQPQHF.

The chain combines TRBV2 with TRBJ2-5; TRBD2 aligns across 10 bases. The trim removed 2 bases at V and 6 bases at J, leaving 3 bases unmatched. CDR3 length: 14 amino acids. Germline V gene lookup returns CDR1 SNHLY and CDR2 FYNNEI. CDR3 nucleotides: TGTGCCAGCAGTGAACTAGCGGGAGCCAAGACCCAGTACTTC. Protein: CASSELAGAKTQYF.

The CDR3 coding sequence is TGTGCCAGCAGGCCTCCTGGGCTCGGTACCGGGGAGCTGTTTTTT. It specifies CASRPPGLGTGELFF. This chain uses TRBV6-5 with TRBJ2-2, with D uncertain. The CDR3 loop spans 15 amino acids. Germline CDR1 is MNHEY and CDR2 is SVGAGI. V lost 6 bases to trimming and J lost 5 bases, with 16 bases between them.

Regarding this clone: A read error may produce the germline difference seen at one junction end. V and J are TRBV15 and TRBJ2-5, with 11 bases lining up with TRBD2. This CDR3 has 19 amino acids. Germline-derived CDR1 and CDR2 are LNHNV and YYDKDF (reference sequence). For the CDR3, the DNA is TGTGCCATCAGCAGAGATGGTAGCGGGGGGGTTGTAAGGTTAGAGACCCAGTACTTC. Residues: CAISRDGSGGVVRLETQYF. Variable domain in full (rest from reference TRBV15 and TRBJ2-5): DAMVIQNPRYQVTQFGKPVTLSCSQTLNHNVMYWYQQKSSQAPKLLFHYYDKDFNNEADTPDNFQSRRPNTSFCFLDIRSPGLGDTAMYLCAISRDGSGGVVRLETQYFGPGTRLLVL.

The V gene is TRBV19, the J gene TRBJ1-1, with D perhaps TRBD1 (5 bases). This CDR3 spans 14 amino acids. V gave up 3 bases and J gave up 1 base, with 9 bases separating them. Per germline, CDR1 LNHDA and CDR2 SQIVND (reference sequence). CDR3 nucleotide sequence: TGTGCCAGTAGTATGGGACTTACGAACACTGAAGCTTTCTTT. Its translation is CASSMGLTNTEAFF.

The CDR3 DNA sequence: TGTGCCAGCAGCCCATTAGCGGGTACCGGGGAGCTGTTTTTT. Amino acid sequence: CASSPLAGTGELFF. The chain employs TRBV7-6 and TRBJ2-2, with 7 bases matching TRBD2. After removal of 5 bases from V and 5 bases from J, the junction contained 5 bases not matched to a gene. CDR1 and CDR2 (germline): SGHVS, FNYEAQ. CDR3 length: 14 residues. Looking up the rest from reference TRBV7-6 and TRBJ2-2 gives the full variable domain: GAGVSQSPRYKVTKRGQDVALRCDPISGHVSLYWYRQALGQGPEFLTYFNYEAQQDKSGLPNDRFSAERPEGSISTLTIQRTEQRDSAMYRCASSPLAGTGELFFGEGSRLTVL.

This chain connects TRBV6-4 to TRBJ2-3, with D possibly being TRBD1 (5 bases). The germline gives CDR1 MRHNA, CDR2 SNTAGT. V was trimmed by 5 bases and J by 0 bases, leaving 9 bases between them. This CDR3 region has 14 residues. CDR3 residues: CASSKTASTDTQYF. CDR3 DNA sequence: TGTGCCAGCAGTAAGACAGCCAGCACAGATACGCAGTATTTT.

This chain connects TRBV15 to TRBJ1-1; maybe TRBD1 (6 bases). The germline V gene has CDR1 LNHNV and CDR2 YYDKDF (reference sequence). This CDR3 spans 13 amino acids. V lost 9 bases, J lost 1 base, and 12 bases lay in between. The CDR3 coding sequence is TGTGCCACTTCGGACAGCCGGAACACTGAAGCTTTCTTT. It translates to CATSDSRNTEAFF.

This chain joins TRBV24-1 and TRBJ1-2; 8 bases fit TRBD1. This CDR3 has 15 residues. J gave up 4 bases and V 7 bases, and 10 bases lay outside the gene matches. The germline V gene has CDR1 KGHDR and CDR2 SFDVKD. CDR3 amino acids: CATRDREVWSYGYTF. Here the CDR3 DNA reads TGTGCCACCAGGGACAGGGAAGTTTGGAGCTATGGCTACACCTTC.

The rearrangement uses TRBV12-3 or TRBV12-4 and TRBJ1-1; 10 positions agree with TRBD1. V dropped 5 bases and J dropped 9; count of bases not matched to a gene: 6. The CDR3 length is 13 residues. The CDR3 DNA sequence: TGTGCCAGCAGTAGCGGGACAGGGGAGAAAGCTTTCTTT. This sequence encodes CASSSGTGEKAFF.

The rearrangement links TRBV19 to TRBJ2-2, with D possibly TRBD1 on 6 matching bases. This CDR3 has 15 residues. V gave up 7 bases and J gave up 5 bases, with 17 bases separating them. Germline V gives CDR1 LNHDA, CDR2 SQIVND (reference sequence). CDR3 amino acids: CASNTGKGWTGELFF. DNA of the CDR3: TGTGCCAGTAATACAGGGAAAGGTTGGACCGGGGAGCTGTTTTTT.

This clone was observed a single time. The V and J genes are TRBV5-4 and TRBJ1-1; 7 positions agree with TRBD1. CDR1 and CDR2 (germline): SGHNT, YYREEE (reference sequence). CDR3 size: 14 residues. The ends lost 2 bases at V and 5 bases at J; junction bases unmatched: 6. The CDR3 nucleotides read TGTGCCAGCAGCTTAGAAGGGGGCGGGACTGAAGCTTTCTTT. Protein: CASSLEGGGTEAFF.

The gene calls are TRBV12-5 and TRBJ1-5, with a tentative D call TRBD1 (5 bases). CDR3 length: 19 residues. Looked up from germline, CDR1 is LGHNT and CDR2 is FRNRAP. Trimming pared 2 bases from V and 5 bases from J, leaving 25 bases between. CDR3 nucleotides: TGTGCTAGTGGTTTGATTTCCGCGCGGGGCCTCCTGCGAGATCAGCCCCAGCATTTT. It yields the protein CASGLISARGLLRDQPQHF.

The chain employs TRBV28 and TRBJ2-3, with D hard to call. V was clipped by 1 base and J by 6 bases, with 2 bases between them. Germline values: CDR1 MDHEN, CDR2 SYDVKM. The CDR3 has 11 residues. In nucleotides, the CDR3 is TGTGCCAGCAGTTTATCTGATACGCAGTATTTT. Translating it yields CASSLSDTQYF. The entire variable domain, with the rest obtained from reference TRBV28 and TRBJ2-3, is as follows: DVKVTQSSRYLVKRTGEKVFLECVQDMDHENMFWYRQDPGLGLRLIYFSYDVKMKEKGDIPEGYSVSREKKERFSLILESASTNQTSMYLCASSLSDTQYFGPGTRLTVL.

V gene TRBV2 combines with J gene TRBJ1-5; no definite D call. In germline, CDR1 is SNHLY, CDR2 FYNNEI. Trimming stripped 7 bases from V and 8 bases from J, with 12 bases between. CDR3 length equals 12 residues. The CDR3 loop reads CASTGSKEPQHF. The CDR3 bases are TGTGCCAGCACGGGATCGAAGGAGCCCCAGCATTTT.

This CDR3 is CASSYSAGSAGELFF. The CDR3 DNA follows: TGTGCCAGCAGTTACTCAGCGGGGTCCGCCGGGGAGCTGTTTTTT. This chain links TRBV6-5 with TRBJ2-2; TRBD2 aligns across 7 bases. V shed 0 bases, J shed 6 bases, and the junction held 4 bases outside the gene matches. CDR1 MNHEY and CDR2 SVGAGI come from the germline V gene. The CDR3 contains 15 residues.

The chain has TRBV3-1 (or the pseudogene TRBV3-2) and TRBJ1-2, with 7 bases aligning to TRBD1. V dropped 3 bases and J dropped 2; count of bases not matched to a gene: 9. The CDR3 sequence is 16 residues long. CDR1 and CDR2 from the germline V gene are LGHDT and YNNKEL (reference sequence). CDR3 in amino acids: CASSHLRDSLNYGYTF. CDR3 nucleotides: TGTGCCAGCAGCCACCTCCGGGACAGCTTAAACTATGGCTACACCTTC.

This chain links TRBV5-4 with TRBJ1-2; D possibly corresponds to TRBD1 (5 bases). Germline V gene sequence: CDR1 SGHNT, CDR2 YYREEE (reference sequence). Trimming left V 0 bases short and J 4 bases short, with 7 bases between. The CDR3 totals 13 residues. CDR3 residues: CASSLDGGYGYTF. CDR3 nucleotides: TGTGCCAGCAGCTTGGACGGGGGCTATGGCTACACCTTC.

This clone has more than one count but fewer than ten. The chain uses TRBV5-7 and TRBJ2-7, with 8 nucleotides matching TRBD1. TRBV5-7 is an ORF, with its function uncertain. The CDR3 is 17 amino acids. V lost 4 bases to trimming and J lost 1 base; unmatched junction nucleotides: 13. The CDR3 DNA reads TGTGCCAGCAGCCCGCACGCAGGGGGCAAATCTTCCTACGAGCAGTACTTC. It specifies CASSPHAGGKSSYEQYF.